This T cell receptor beta chain is drawn from a study of post-analysis software for immune sequencing data. Whole-study context: Relapsing-remitting, secondary progressive and progressive-relapsing forms made up the multiple sclerosis disease courses.

Sequencing libraries made from TCR beta cDNA carried unique molecular identifiers. A single record per CDR3 protein comes from TCRdb applying MiXCR to the PCR reads. The repertoire holds some 800,000 distinct CDR3 sequences, with roughly 50% as singletons. Findings of the study overall: Patients had higher frequencies than controls of four to six TRBV segments, including TRBV5-6, TRBV5-1 and TRBV20-1.

V lost 5 bases, J lost 1 base, and 2 bases stayed unmatched. Germline CDR1 is DFQATT and CDR2 is SNEGSKA (reference sequence). The CDR3 runs to 14 residues. Notes on this clonotype: Its matching antigen is unknown.

This clonotype was sampled from a girl between 10 and 17 years old with multiple sclerosis. V usage is TRBV20-1 and J usage is TRBJ2-4; 10 nucleotides match TRBD1. Sequencing was done on a sample of blood. CDR3 DNA sequence: TGCAGTGCTCCGGGACAGGGGGCCAAAAACATTCAGTACTTC. Its translation: CSAPGQGAKNIQYF.